This TCR beta chain was observed in a study of spatial heterogeneity in lung cancer. Relative to its sample, this clonotype is medium-sized (0.01 to 0.1%). What it binds is unknown. Time point meaning: sample taken at primary tumor resection. The study, taken as a whole, reports: Estimates put coverage of tumor T cells approximately 7% for alpha and 13% for beta chains. Tumors with more nonsynonymous mutations had more expanded intratumoral alpha and beta TCRs.

CDR3 size: 15 residues. Germline lookup yields CDR1 SGHKS and CDR2 YYEKEE (reference sequence). V lost 1 base, J lost 10 bases, and 18 bases lay in between. A single record per CDR3 protein comes from TCRdb applying MiXCR to the 5' RACE reads. There are 2,700 or so distinct CDR3 sequences in the sample; about 6.3% occur only once, and roughly 10% lies in the top ten. This receptor was obtained from a male donor with early-stage non-small cell lung cancer. V usage is TRBV5-5 and J usage is TRBJ2-1; either TRBD1 or TRBD2 may fit D (5 bases each). This specimen was lung tumor tissue, taken at surgery. The chain's CDR3 is CASSLRQGGWEEQFF. For the CDR3, the DNA is TGTGCCAGCAGCTTGAGGCAGGGCGGGTGGGAGGAGCAGTTCTTC.